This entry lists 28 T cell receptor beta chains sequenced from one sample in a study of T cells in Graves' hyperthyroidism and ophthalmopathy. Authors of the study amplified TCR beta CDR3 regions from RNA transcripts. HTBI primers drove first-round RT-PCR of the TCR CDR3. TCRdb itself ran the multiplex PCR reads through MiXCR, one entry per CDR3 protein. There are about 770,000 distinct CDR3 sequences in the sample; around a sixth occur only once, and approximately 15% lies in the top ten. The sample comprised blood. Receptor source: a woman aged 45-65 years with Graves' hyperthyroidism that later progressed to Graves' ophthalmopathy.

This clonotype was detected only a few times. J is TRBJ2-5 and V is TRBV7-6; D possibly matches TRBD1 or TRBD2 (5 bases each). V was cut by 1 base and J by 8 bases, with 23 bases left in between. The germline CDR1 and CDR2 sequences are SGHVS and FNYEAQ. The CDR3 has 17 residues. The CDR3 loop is CASSLGGIRDRALTQYF. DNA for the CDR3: TGTGCCAGCAGCTTAGGTGGCATCCGGGACCGGGCCCTAACCCAGTACTTC.

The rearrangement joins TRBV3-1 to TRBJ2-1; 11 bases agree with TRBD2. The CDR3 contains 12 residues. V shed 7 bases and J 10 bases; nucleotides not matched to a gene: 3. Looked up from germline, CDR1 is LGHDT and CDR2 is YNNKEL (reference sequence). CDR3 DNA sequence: TGTGCCAGCACCCCTAGCGGGGGGGAGCAGTTCTTC. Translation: CASTPSGGEQFF.

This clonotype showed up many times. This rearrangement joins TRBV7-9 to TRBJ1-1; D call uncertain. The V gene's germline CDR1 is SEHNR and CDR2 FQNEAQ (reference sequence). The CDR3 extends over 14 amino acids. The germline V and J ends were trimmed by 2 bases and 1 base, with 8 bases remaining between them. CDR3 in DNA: TGTGCCAGCAGCTTATATTTCGGGAACACTGAAGCTTTCTTT. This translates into CASSLYFGNTEAFF.

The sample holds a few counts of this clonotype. The DNA of the CDR3 is TGCAGTGCTACCGGGGAGGGGAGTACTGGGGCCAACGTCCTGACTTTC. Translating gives CSATGEGSTGANVLTF. The chain uses TRBV20-1 and TRBJ2-6; 7 positions match TRBD2. There are 16 residues in the CDR3. V dropped 4 bases and J dropped 2; count of bases not matched to a gene: 8. The germline gives CDR1 DFQATT, CDR2 SNEGSKA (reference sequence).

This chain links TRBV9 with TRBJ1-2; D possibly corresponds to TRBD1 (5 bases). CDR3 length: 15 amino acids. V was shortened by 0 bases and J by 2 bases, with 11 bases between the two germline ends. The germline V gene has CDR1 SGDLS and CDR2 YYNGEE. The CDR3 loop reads CASSVGGGGNYGYTF. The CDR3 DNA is TGTGCCAGCAGCGTAGGGGGCGGCGGCAACTATGGCTACACCTTC.

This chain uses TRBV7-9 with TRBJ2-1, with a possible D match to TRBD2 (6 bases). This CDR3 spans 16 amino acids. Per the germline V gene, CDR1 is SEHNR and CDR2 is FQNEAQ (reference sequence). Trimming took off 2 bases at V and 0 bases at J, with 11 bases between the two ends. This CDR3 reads CASSLFGSSSYNEQFF. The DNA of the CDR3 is TGTGCCAGCAGCTTATTCGGGAGTAGCTCCTACAATGAGCAGTTCTTC.

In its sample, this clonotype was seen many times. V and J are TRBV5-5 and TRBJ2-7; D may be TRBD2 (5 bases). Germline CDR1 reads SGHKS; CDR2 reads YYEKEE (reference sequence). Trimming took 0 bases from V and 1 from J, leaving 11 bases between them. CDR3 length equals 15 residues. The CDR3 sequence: CASSLGRTGSYEQYF. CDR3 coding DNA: TGTGCCAGCAGCTTGGGGCGGACGGGATCCTACGAGCAGTACTTC.

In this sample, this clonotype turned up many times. CDR3 protein: CSASPGTSQSYEQYF. CDR3 bases: TGCAGTGCTAGCCCTGGGACTAGCCAATCCTACGAGCAGTACTTC. The chain combines TRBV20-1 with TRBJ2-7; 9 positions match TRBD2. V shed 3 bases and J 1 base; nucleotides not matched to a gene: 7. CDR1 and CDR2 from the germline V gene are DFQATT and SNEGSKA (reference sequence). The CDR3 has 15 amino acids.

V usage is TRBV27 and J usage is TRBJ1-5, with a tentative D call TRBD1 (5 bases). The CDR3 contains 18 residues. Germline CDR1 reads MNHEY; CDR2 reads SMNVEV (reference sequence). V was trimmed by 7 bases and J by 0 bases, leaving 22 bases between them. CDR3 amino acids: CASIRGTRGPYSNQPQHF. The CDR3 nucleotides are TGTGCCAGCATCCGCGGGACGCGGGGCCCTTATAGCAATCAGCCCCAGCATTTT.

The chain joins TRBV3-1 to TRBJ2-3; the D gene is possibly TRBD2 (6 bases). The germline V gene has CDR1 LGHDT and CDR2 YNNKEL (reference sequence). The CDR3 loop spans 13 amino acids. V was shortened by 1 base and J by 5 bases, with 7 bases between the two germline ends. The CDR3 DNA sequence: TGTGCCAGCAGCCAAGCGCGGGGAGATACGCAGTATTTT. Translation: CASSQARGDTQYF.

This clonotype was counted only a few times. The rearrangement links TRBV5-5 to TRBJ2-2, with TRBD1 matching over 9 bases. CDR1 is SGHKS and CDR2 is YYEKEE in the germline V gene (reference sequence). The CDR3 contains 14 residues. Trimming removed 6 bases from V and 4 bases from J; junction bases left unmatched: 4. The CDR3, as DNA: TGTGCCAGCATAGGACAGGGGATCACCGGGGAGCTGTTTTTT. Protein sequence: CASIGQGITGELFF.

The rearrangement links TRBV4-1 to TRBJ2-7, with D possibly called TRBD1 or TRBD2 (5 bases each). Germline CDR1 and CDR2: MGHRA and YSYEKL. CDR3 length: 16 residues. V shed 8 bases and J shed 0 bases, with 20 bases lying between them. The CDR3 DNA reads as TGCGCCAGCCACAAGACCGGGACCAAGAGCTCCTACGAGCAGTACTTC. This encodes CASHKTGTKSSYEQYF.

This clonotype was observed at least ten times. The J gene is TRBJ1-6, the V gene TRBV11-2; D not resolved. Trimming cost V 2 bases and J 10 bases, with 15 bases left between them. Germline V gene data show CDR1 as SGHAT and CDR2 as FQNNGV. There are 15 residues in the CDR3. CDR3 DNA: TGTGCCAGCAGCTTAAGGACCCCGGCAAAATCACCCCTCCACTTT. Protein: CASSLRTPAKSPLHF. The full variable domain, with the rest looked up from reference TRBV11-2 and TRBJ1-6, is EAGVAQSPRYKIIEKRQSVAFWCNPISGHATLYWYQQILGQGPKLLIQFQNNGVVDDSQLPKDRFSAERLKGVDSTLKIQPAKLEDSAVYLCASSLRTPAKSPLHFGNGTRLTVT.

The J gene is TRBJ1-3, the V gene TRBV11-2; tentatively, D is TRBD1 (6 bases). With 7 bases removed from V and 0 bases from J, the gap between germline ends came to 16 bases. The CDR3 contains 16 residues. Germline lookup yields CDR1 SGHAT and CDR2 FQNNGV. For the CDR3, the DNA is TGTGCCAGCACCAATTTCAGGGGATACTCTGGAAACACCATATATTTT. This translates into CASTNFRGYSGNTIYF. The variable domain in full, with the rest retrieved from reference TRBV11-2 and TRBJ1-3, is EAGVAQSPRYKIIEKRQSVAFWCNPISGHATLYWYQQILGQGPKLLIQFQNNGVVDDSQLPKDRFSAERLKGVDSTLKIQPAKLEDSAVYLCASTNFRGYSGNTIYFGEGSWLTVV.

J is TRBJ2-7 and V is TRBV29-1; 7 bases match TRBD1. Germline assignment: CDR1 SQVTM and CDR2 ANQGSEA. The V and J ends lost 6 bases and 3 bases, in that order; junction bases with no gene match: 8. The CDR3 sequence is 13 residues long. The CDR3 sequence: CSVRGTDNYEQYF. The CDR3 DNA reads TGCAGCGTGAGGGGGACAGACAACTACGAGCAGTACTTC.

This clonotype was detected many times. The CDR3 DNA reads as TGTGCCAGCAGCCAAGCCGGTGGACAGTACTCTGGAAACACCATATATTTT. Amino acid sequence: CASSQAGGQYSGNTIYF. This sequence joins TRBV11-2 and TRBJ1-3, with D possibly matching TRBD1 (6 bases). Trimming cost V 5 bases and J 0 bases, with 17 bases left between them. The CDR3 consists of 17 residues. Germline V gene lookup returns CDR1 SGHAT and CDR2 FQNNGV.

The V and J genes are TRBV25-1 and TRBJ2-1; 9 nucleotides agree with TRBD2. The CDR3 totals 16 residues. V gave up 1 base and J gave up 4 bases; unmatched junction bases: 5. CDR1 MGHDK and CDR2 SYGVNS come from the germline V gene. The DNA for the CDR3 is TGTGCCAGCAGTGAATTTCGTAGCGGGGGATACAATGAGCAGTTCTTC. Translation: CASSEFRSGGYNEQFF.

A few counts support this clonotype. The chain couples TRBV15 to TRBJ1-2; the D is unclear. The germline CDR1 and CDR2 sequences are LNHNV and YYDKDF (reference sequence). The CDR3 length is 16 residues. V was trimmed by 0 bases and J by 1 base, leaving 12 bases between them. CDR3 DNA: TGTGCCACCAGCAGAGAACTTTTAGCCCTTAACTATGGCTACACCTTC. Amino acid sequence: CATSRELLALNYGYTF.

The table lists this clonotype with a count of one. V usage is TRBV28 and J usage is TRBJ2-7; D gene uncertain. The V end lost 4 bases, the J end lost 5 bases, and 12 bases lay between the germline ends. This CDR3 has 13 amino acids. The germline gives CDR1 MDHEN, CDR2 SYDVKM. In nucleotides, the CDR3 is TGTGCCAGCAGTTCGACGCACCGGGACGAGCAGTACTTC. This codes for CASSSTHRDEQYF.

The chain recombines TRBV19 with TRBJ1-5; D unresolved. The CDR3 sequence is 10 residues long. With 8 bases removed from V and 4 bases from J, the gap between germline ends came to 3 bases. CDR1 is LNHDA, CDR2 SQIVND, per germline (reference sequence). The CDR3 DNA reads TGTGCCAGTTCTAATCAGCCCCAGCATTTT. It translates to CASSNQPQHF.

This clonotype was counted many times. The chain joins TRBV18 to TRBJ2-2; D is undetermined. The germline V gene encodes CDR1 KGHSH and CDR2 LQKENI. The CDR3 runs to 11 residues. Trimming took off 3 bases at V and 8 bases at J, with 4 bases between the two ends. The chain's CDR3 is CASSPQGELFF. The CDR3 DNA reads TGTGCCAGCTCACCTCAGGGGGAGCTGTTTTTT. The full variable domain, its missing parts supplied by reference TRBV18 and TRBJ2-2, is NAGVMQNPRHLVRRRGQEARLRCSPMKGHSHVYWYRQLPEEGLKFMVYLQKENIIDESGMPKERFSAEFPKEGPSILRIQQVVRGDSAAYFCASSPQGELFFGEGSRLTVL.

CDR3 bases: TGCGCCAGCAGTGATCCCACAGGGTTCACTGAAGCTTTCTTT. It yields the protein CASSDPTGFTEAFF. The chain is built from TRBV10-2 and TRBJ1-1; TRBD1 is a possible D gene (6 bases). From germline, CDR1 is WSHSY and CDR2 SAAADI. Trimming cost V 3 bases and J 4 bases, with 12 bases left between them. CDR3 length: 14 residues.

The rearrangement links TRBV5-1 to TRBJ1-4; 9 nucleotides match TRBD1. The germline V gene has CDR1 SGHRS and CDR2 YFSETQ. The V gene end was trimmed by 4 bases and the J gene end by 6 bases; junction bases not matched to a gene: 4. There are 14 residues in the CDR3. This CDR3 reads CASSQDRGYEKLFF. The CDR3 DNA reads TGCGCCAGCAGCCAAGACAGGGGGTATGAAAAACTGTTTTTT.

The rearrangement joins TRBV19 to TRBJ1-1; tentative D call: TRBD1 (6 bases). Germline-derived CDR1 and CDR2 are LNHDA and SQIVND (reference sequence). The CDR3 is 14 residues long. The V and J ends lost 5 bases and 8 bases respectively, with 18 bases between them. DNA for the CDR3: TGTGCCAGTAGTGTTCAGATGGACAGCACCGAAGCTTTCTTT. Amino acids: CASSVQMDSTEAFF.

This CDR3 is CASSIWDTQYF. The DNA for the CDR3 is TGTGCCAGTAGTATTTGGGATACGCAGTATTTT. The chain uses TRBV19 and TRBJ2-3; D not certain. Germline CDR1 is LNHDA and CDR2 is SQIVND (reference sequence). Trimming removed 3 bases at V and 6 bases at J, with 4 bases between. The CDR3 runs 11 residues.

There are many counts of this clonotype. CDR3 sequence reads: CASTGGAGVEQFF. CDR3 in DNA: TGCGCCAGTACGGGGGGGGCAGGGGTTGAGCAGTTCTTC. The chain carries TRBV5-1 and TRBJ2-1, with 8 bases matching TRBD2. The CDR3 runs 13 residues. The trim removed 8 bases at V and 9 bases at J, leaving 10 bases unmatched. The germline V gene encodes CDR1 SGHRS and CDR2 YFSETQ.

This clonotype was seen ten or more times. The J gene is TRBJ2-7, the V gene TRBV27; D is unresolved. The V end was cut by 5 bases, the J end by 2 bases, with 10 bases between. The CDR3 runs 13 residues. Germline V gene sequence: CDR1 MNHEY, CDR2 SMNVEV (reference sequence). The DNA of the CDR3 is TGTGCCAGCAGTCCTGGCAGCACCTACGAGCAGTACTTC. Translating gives CASSPGSTYEQYF.

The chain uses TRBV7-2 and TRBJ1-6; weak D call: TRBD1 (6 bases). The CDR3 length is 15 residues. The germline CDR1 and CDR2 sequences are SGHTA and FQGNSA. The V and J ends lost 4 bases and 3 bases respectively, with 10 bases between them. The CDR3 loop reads CASSWAGDYNSPLHF. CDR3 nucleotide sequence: TGTGCCAGCAGCTGGGCAGGGGACTATAATTCACCCCTCCACTTT. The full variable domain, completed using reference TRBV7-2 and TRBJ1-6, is GAGVSQSPSNKVTEKGKDVELRCDPISGHTALYWYRQSLGQGLEFLIYFQGNSAPDKSGLPSDRFSAERTGGSVSTLTIQRTQQEDSAVYLCASSWAGDYNSPLHFGNGTRLTVT.